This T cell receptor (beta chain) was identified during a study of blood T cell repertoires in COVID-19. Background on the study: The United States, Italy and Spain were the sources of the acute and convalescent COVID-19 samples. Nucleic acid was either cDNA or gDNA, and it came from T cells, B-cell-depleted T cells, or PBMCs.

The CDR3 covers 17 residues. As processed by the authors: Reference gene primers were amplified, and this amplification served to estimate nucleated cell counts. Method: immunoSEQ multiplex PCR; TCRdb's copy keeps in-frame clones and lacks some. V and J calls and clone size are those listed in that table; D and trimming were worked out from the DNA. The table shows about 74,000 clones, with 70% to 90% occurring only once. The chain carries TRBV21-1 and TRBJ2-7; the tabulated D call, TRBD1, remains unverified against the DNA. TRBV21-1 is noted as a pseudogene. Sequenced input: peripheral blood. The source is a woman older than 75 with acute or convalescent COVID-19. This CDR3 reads CASSKVGQRKDSYEQYF. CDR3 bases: TGTGCCAGCAGCAAAGTAGGACAGAGGAAGGATTCCTACGAGCAGTACTTC.